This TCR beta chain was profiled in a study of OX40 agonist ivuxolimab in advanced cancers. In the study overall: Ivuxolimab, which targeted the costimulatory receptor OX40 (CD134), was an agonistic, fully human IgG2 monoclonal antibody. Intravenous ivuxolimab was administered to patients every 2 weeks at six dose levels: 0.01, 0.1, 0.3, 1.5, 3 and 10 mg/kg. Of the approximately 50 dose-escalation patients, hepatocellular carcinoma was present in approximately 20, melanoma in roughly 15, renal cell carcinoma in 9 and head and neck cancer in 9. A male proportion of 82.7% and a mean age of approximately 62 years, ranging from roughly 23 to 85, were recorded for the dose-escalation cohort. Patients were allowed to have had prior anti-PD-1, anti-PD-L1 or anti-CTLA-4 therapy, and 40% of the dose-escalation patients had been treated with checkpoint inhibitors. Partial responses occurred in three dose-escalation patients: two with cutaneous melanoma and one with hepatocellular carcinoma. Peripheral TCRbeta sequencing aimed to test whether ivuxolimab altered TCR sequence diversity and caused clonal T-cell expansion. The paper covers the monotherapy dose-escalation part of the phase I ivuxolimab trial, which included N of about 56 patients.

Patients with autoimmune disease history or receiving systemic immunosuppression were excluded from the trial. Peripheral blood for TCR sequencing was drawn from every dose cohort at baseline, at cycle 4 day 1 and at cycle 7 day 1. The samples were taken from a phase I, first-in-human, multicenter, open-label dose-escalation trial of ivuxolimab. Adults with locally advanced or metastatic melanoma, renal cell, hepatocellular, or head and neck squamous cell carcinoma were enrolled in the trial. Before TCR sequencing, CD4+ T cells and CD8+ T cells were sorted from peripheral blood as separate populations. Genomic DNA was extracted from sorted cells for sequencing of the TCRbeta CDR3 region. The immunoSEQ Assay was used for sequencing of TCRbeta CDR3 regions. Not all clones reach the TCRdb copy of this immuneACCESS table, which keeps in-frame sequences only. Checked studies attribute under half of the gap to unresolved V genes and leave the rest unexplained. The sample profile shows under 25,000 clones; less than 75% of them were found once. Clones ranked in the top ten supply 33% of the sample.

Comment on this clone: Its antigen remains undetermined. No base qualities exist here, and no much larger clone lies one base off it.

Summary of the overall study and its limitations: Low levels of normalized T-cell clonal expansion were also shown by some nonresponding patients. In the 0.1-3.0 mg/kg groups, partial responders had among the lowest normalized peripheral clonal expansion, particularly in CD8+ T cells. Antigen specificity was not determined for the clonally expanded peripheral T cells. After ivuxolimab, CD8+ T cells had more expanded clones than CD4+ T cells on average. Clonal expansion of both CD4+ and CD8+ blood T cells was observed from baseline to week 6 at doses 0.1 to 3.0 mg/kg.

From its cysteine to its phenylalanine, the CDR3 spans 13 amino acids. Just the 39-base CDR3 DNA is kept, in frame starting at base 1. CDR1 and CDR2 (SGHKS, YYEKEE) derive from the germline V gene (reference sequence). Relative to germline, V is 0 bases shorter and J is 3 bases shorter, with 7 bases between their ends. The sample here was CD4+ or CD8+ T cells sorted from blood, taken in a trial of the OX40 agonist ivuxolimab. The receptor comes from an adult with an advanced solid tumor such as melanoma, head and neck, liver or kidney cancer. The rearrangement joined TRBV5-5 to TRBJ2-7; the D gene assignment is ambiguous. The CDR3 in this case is CASSLGRSYEQYF. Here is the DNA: TGTGCCAGCAGCTTGGGACGGAGCTACGAGCAGTACTTC.